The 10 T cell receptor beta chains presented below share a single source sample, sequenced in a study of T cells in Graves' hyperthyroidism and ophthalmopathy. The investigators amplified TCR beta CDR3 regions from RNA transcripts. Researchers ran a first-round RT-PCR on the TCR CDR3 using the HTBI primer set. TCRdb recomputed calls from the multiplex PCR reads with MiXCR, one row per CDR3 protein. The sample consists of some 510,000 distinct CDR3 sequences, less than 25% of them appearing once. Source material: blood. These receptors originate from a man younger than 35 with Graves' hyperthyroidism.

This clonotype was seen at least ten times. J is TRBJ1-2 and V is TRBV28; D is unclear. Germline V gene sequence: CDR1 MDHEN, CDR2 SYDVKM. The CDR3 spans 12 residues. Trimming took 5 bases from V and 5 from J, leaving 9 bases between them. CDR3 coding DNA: TGTGCCAGCAGTCCCGGCGGGTATGGCTACACCTTC. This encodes CASSPGGYGYTF.

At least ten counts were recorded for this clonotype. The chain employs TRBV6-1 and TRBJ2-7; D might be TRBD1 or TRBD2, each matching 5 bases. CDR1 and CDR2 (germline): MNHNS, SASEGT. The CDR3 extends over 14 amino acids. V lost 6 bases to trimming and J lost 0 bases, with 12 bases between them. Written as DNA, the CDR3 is TGTGCCAGCAGCGTCAGAGGGACCTCCTACGAGCAGTACTTC. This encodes CASSVRGTSYEQYF.

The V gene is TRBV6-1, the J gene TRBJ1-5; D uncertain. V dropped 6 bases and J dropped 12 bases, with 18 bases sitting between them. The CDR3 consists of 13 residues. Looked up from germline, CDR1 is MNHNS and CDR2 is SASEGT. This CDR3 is CASRATQGYFQHF. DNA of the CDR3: TGTGCCAGCAGGGCGACACAAGGGTATTTCCAGCATTTT.

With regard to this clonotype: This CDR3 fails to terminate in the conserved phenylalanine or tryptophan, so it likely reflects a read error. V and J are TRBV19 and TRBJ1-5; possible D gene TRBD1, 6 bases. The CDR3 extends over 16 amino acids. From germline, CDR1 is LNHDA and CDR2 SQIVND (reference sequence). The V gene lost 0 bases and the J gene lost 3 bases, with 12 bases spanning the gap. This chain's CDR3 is CASSIDLGDTNQPQHS. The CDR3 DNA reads TGTGCCAGTAGTATAGATCTGGGGGACACCAATCAGCCCCAGCATTCT.

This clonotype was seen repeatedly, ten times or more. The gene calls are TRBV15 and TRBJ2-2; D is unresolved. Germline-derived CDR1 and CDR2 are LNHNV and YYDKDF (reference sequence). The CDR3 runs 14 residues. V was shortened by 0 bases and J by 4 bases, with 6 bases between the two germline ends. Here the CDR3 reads CATSRDVGTGELFF. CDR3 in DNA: TGTGCCACCAGCAGAGATGTGGGCACCGGGGAGCTGTTTTTT.

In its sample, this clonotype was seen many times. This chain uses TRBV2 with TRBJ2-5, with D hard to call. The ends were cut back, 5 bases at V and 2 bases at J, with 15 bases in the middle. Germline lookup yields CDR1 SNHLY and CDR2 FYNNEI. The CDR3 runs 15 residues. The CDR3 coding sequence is TGTGCCAGCAGTCGATATTCCCAGGAGCAAGAGACCCAGTACTTC. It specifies CASSRYSQEQETQYF. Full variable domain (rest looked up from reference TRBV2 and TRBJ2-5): EPEVTQTPSHQVTQMGQEVILRCVPISNHLYFYWYRQILGQKVEFLVSFYNNEISEKSEIFDDQFSVERPDGSNFTLKIRSTKLEDSAMYFCASSRYSQEQETQYFGPGTRLLVL.

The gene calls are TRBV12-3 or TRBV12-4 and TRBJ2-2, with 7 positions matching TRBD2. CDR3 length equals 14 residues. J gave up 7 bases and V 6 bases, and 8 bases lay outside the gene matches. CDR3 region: CASSRAREGGELFF. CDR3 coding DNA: TGTGCCAGCAGCCGAGCTAGGGAGGGCGGGGAGCTGTTTTTT.

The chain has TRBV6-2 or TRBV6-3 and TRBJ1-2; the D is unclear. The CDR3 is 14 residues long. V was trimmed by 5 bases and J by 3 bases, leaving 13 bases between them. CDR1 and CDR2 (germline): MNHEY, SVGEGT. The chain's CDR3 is CASSHPDNHYGYTF. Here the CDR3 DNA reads TGTGCCAGCAGTCATCCCGACAACCACTATGGCTACACCTTC.

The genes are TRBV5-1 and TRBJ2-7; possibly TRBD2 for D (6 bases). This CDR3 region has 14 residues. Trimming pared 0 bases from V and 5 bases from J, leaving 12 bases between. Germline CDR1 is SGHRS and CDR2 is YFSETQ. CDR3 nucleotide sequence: TGCGCCAGCAGCTTGGTGCGGGGTGAGGACGAGCAGTACTTC. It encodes CASSLVRGEDEQYF.

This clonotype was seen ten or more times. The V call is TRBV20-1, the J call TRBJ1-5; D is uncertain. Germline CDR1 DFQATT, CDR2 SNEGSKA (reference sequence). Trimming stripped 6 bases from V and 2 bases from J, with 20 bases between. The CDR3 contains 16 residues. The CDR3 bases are TGCAGTGCCCTGGGTGGAGGGAGGATTGGCAATCAGCCCCAGCATTTT. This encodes CSALGGGRIGNQPQHF.